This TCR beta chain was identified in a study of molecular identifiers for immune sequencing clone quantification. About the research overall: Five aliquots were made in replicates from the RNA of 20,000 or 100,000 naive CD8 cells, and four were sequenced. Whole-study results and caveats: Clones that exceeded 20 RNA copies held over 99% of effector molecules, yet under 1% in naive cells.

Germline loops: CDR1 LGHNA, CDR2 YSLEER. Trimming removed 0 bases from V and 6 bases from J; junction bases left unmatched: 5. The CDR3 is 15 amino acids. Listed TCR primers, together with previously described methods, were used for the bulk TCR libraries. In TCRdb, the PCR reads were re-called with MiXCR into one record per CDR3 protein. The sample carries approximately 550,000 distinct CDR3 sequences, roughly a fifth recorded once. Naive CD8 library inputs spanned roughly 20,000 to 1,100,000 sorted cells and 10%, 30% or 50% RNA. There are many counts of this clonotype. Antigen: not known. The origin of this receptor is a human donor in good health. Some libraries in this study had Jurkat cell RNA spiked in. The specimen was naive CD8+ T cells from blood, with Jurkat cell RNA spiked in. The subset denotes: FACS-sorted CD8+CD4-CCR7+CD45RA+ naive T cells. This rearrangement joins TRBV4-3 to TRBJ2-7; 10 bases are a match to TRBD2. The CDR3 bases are TGCGCCAGCAGCCAAGATATCCTAGCGGGGGTCGAGCAGTACTTC. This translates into CASSQDILAGVEQYF.